The 11 T cell receptor beta chains given below trace back to one sample, sequenced in a study of T cell responses to AZD1222 COVID-19 vaccine. Profiling relied on immunoSEQ multiplex PCR, and the TCRdb table lists in-frame clones only, not all of them. The repertoire holds approximately 100,000 clones, roughly nine tenths seen once, with around 3.5% in the top ten. The starting material was peripheral blood, obtained on day 0 of AZD1222 vaccination. The receptors were gathered from an adult in good health.

This rearrangement joins TRBV9 to TRBJ1-1, with D hard to call. The germline V gene has CDR1 SGDLS and CDR2 YYNGEE. The CDR3 has 14 residues. Trimming cost V 4 bases and J 1 base, with 11 bases left between them. The DNA for the CDR3 is TGTGCCAGCAGCCCGGCAGGCGGGAACACTGAAGCTTTCTTT. This encodes CASSPAGGNTEAFF.

This clone was detected only once. V is TRBV5-1 and J is TRBJ2-3, with 13 positions matching TRBD2. Trimming at V came to 5 bases and at J to 3 bases, leaving 3 bases not matched to a gene. Germline V gene data show CDR1 as SGHRS and CDR2 as YFSETQ. This CDR3 is 15 amino acids long. This CDR3 is CASSLTSGGTDTQYF. CDR3 sequence (DNA): TGCGCCAGCAGTTTGACTAGCGGGGGGACAGATACGCAGTATTTT.

V gene TRBV10-3 combines with J gene TRBJ1-2, with D uncertain. Per germline, CDR1 ENHRY and CDR2 SYGVKD. Trimming removed 3 bases at V and 5 bases at J, with 10 bases between. CDR3 length: 13 residues. This CDR3 is CAISDSQTYGYTF. As DNA, the CDR3 is TGTGCCATCAGTGACTCGCAGACTTATGGCTACACCTTC.

The gene calls are TRBV5-4 and TRBJ2-3, with 10 bases identical to TRBD2. There are 14 residues in the CDR3. Germline V gene data show CDR1 as SGHNT and CDR2 as YYREEE (reference sequence). J lost 3 bases, V lost 7 bases, and 5 bases had no gene match. The CDR3 DNA reads as TGTGCCAGCCTGAGCGGGGGGGCGACAGATACGCAGTATTTT. It encodes CASLSGGATDTQYF. The full variable domain, its missing parts supplied by reference TRBV5-4 and TRBJ2-3, is ETGVTQSPTHLIKTRGQQVTLRCSSQSGHNTVSWYQQALGQGPQFIFQYYREEENGRGNFPPRFSGLQFPNYSSELNVNALELDDSALYLCASLSGGATDTQYFGPGTRLTVL.

The chain links TRBV9 to TRBJ1-3; D gene ambiguous. V shed 0 bases and J shed 0 bases, with 7 bases lying between them. This CDR3 contains 15 residues. CDR1 and CDR2 from the germline V gene are SGDLS and YYNGEE. The CDR3 reads CASSVAPDSGNTIYF. CDR3 in DNA: TGTGCCAGCAGCGTAGCGCCAGACTCTGGAAACACCATATATTTT.

The rearrangement links TRBV6-5 to TRBJ2-7; D remains ambiguous. Trimming removed 0 bases from V and 0 bases from J, with 9 bases in between. The CDR3 covers 15 residues. The germline V gene has CDR1 MNHEY and CDR2 SVGAGI. The CDR3 loop reads CASSYSRVGSYEQYF. CDR3 sequence (DNA): TGTGCCAGCAGTTACTCTAGGGTGGGCTCCTACGAGCAGTACTTC.

This chain uses TRBV7-9 with TRBJ1-5, with D unclear. The CDR3 sequence is 16 residues long. Germline-derived CDR1 and CDR2 are SEHNR and FQNEAQ (reference sequence). Trimming took off 5 bases at V and 4 bases at J, with 18 bases between the two ends. The DNA of the CDR3 is TGTGCCAGCAGCGCCTCCGGAGGACGAAGTAATCAGCCCCAGCATTTT. Protein product: CASSASGGRSNQPQHF.

The V and J genes are TRBV2 and TRBJ2-1; D unresolved. Germline V gives CDR1 SNHLY, CDR2 FYNNEI. With 6 bases removed from V and 5 bases from J, the gap between germline ends came to 8 bases. This CDR3 contains 12 residues. The chain's CDR3 is CASRLNNNEQFF. The CDR3 DNA reads TGTGCCAGCAGGCTAAATAACAATGAGCAGTTCTTC. Supplemented by reference TRBV2 and TRBJ2-1, the full variable domain reads EPEVTQTPSHQVTQMGQEVILRCVPISNHLYFYWYRQILGQKVEFLVSFYNNEISEKSEIFDDQFSVERPDGSNFTLKIRSTKLEDSAMYFCASRLNNNEQFFGPGTRLTVL.

The chain combines TRBV10-1 with TRBJ1-1, with D hard to call. The CDR3 contains 14 residues. V shed 0 bases and J shed 8 bases, with 13 bases lying between them. The V gene's germline CDR1 is WNHNN and CDR2 SYGVQD (reference sequence). CDR3 region: CASSESYAGAEAFF. The DNA for the CDR3 is TGCGCCAGCAGTGAGTCTTATGCGGGTGCGGAAGCTTTCTTT.

V usage is TRBV18 and J usage is TRBJ1-1; weak D call: TRBD1 (5 bases). With 5 bases removed from V and 1 base from J, the gap between germline ends came to 17 bases. This CDR3 spans 16 amino acids. Germline V CDR1 and CDR2: KGHSH, LQKENI. The CDR3 sequence: CASSYSGLGTNTEAFF. The DNA of the CDR3 is TGTGCCAGCTCATATTCCGGCCTGGGGACGAACACTGAAGCTTTCTTT.

This sequence joins TRBV7-9 and TRBJ1-5; D gene ambiguous. The CDR3 runs 15 residues. V was shortened by 1 base and J by 1 base, with 8 bases between the two germline ends. The V gene's germline CDR1 is SEHNR and CDR2 FQNEAQ (reference sequence). The CDR3 spells CASSLGSGSNQPQHF. The CDR3, as DNA: TGTGCCAGCAGCTTAGGTTCGGGGAGCAATCAGCCCCAGCATTTT.